One sample yielded the 10 T cell receptor beta chains listed below, sequenced in a study of tumor-infiltrating lymphocytes in localized non-small cell lung cancer. Assay: immunoSEQ multiplex PCR; the TCRdb copy retains only in-frame clones and omits some. The table has around 12,000 clones, 55% to 75% seen once; the top ten hold less than 9%. The sequencing sample was made of lung tumor tissue. These receptors were obtained from a human donor with non-small cell lung cancer.

This chain uses TRBV5-4 with TRBJ1-6; weak D call: TRBD1 (5 bases). V shed 0 bases and J shed 7 bases, with 8 bases lying between them. Germline assignment: CDR1 SGHNT and CDR2 YYREEE (reference sequence). The CDR3 runs 14 residues. The CDR3 loop is CASSLDRSNSPLHF. CDR3 DNA sequence: TGTGCCAGCAGCTTGGACAGGTCAAATTCACCCCTCCACTTT.

The chain joins TRBV6-5 to TRBJ2-3; weak D call: TRBD2 (5 bases). The CDR3 length is 14 residues. The V end lost 2 bases, the J end lost 5 bases, and 11 bases lay between the germline ends. In germline, CDR1 is MNHEY, CDR2 SVGAGI. The CDR3 DNA reads TGTGCCAGCAGTTACAGGAGACTAAAAGATACGCAGTATTTT. Translated, it gives CASSYRRLKDTQYF.

V usage is TRBV6-6 and J usage is TRBJ2-5; TRBD1 matches at 8 bases. This CDR3 has 15 amino acids. Germline V gene data show CDR1 as MNHNY and CDR2 as SVGAGI (reference sequence). The V and J ends lost 4 bases and 2 bases, in that order; junction bases with no gene match: 6. CDR3 sequence reads: CASSSPGTGQETQYF. CDR3 sequence (DNA): TGTGCCAGCAGTTCCCCCGGGACAGGTCAAGAGACCCAGTACTTC.

CDR3 sequence (DNA): TGTGCCAGCAGCCAAGAGAGCCCTAGGGGTTTGAAGACCGGGGAGCTGTTTTTT. Translating it yields CASSQESPRGLKTGELFF. The J gene is TRBJ2-2, the V gene TRBV4-2, with a weak D call TRBD1 (5 bases). Germline CDR1 is LGHNA and CDR2 is YNFKEQ. The V and J ends lost 0 bases and 5 bases respectively, with 19 bases between them. This CDR3 is 18 amino acids long.

The chain employs TRBV11-2 and TRBJ2-7, with TRBD2 identical over 7 bases. Germline CDR1 SGHAT, CDR2 FQNNGV. V lost 6 bases, J lost 1 base, and 9 bases stayed unmatched. This CDR3 spans 15 amino acids. The CDR3 DNA follows: TGTGCCAGCAGACCCAGCGGGACCGGATCCTACGAGCAGTACTTC. It translates to CASRPSGTGSYEQYF.

There are a few counts of this clone. The chain is built from TRBV5-1 and TRBJ2-1, with 8 bases matching TRBD2. Germline V gives CDR1 SGHRS, CDR2 YFSETQ. V lost 1 base to trimming and J lost 4 bases; unmatched junction nucleotides: 1. CDR3 length equals 14 residues. For the CDR3, the DNA is TGCGCCAGCAGCTTGACTAGCGGATACAATGAGCAGTTCTTC. This translates into CASSLTSGYNEQFF.

The chain is built from TRBV15 and TRBJ1-4; D is ambiguous. Trimming left V 9 bases short and J 6 bases short, with 11 bases between. CDR1 LNHNV and CDR2 YYDKDF come from the germline V gene (reference sequence). The CDR3 is made up of 12 amino acids. The CDR3 spells CATGRRDEKLFF. The DNA for the CDR3 is TGTGCCACAGGGCGGAGGGATGAAAAACTGTTTTTT.

In its sample, this clone is medium-sized. The rearrangement uses TRBV4-1 and TRBJ1-1; a weak D match, TRBD1 (6 bases). CDR1 MGHRA and CDR2 YSYEKL come from the germline V gene. V shed 3 bases and J shed 2 bases, with 10 bases lying between them. The CDR3 is made up of 14 amino acids. CDR3: CASSHRTENTEAFF. CDR3 nucleotides: TGCGCCAGCAGCCACCGGACAGAAAACACTGAAGCTTTCTTT.

This sequence joins TRBV14 and TRBJ2-1; 8 positions agree with TRBD2. CDR1 is SGHDN, CDR2 FVKESK, per germline. The V segment lost 2 bases and the J segment 2 bases; nucleotides outside the gene matches: 2. The CDR3 has 15 amino acids. The CDR3 nucleotides read TGTGCCAGCAGCCAATCAGCGGGAGCCTACAATGAGCAGTTCTTC. This sequence encodes CASSQSAGAYNEQFF.

This clone appeared a few times. One end of the junction does not line up with germline, which may come from a read error. The chain combines TRBV7-7 with TRBJ2-2, with D possibly matching TRBD2 (5 bases). CDR1 and CDR2 from the germline V gene are SSHAT and FNYEAQ (reference sequence). There are 14 residues in the CDR3. CDR3 loop: CASSLALGAGELFF. CDR3 bases: TGTGCTAGCAGCTTAGCGCTCGGGGCCGGGGAGCTGTTTTTT. Complete variable domain (other parts from reference TRBV7-7 and TRBJ2-2): GAGVSQSPRYKVTKRGQDVTLRCDPISSHATLYWYQQALGQGPEFLTYFNYEAQPDKSGLPSDRFSAERPEGSISTLTIQRTEQRDSAMYRCASSLALGAGELFFGEGSRLTVL.